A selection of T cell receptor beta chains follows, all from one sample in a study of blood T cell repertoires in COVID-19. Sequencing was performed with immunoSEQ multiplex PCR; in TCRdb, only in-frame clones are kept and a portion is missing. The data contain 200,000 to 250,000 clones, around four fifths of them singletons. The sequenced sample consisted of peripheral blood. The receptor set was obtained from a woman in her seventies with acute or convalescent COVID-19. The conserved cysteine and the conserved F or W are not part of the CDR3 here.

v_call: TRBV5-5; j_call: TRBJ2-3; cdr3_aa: ASSRGGTDTQY
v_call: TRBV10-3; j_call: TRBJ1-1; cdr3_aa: ATATGNTEAF
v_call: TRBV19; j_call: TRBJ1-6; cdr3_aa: ASSDSSYNSPLH
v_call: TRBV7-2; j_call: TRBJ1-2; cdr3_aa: ASSLAEDYGYT
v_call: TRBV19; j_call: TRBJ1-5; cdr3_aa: ASSITRGSSNQPQH
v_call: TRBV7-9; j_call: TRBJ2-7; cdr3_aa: ASSLDGTGGDEQY
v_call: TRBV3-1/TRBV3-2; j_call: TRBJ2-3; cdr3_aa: ASSLRTSFADTQY
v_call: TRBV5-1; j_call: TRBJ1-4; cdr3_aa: ASSLRGSGDEKLF
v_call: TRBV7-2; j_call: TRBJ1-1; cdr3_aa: ASSFSTGNTEAF
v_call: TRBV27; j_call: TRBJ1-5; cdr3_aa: ASSLGQGAGGPQH
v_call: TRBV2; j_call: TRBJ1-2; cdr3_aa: ASSDPGTVNYGYT
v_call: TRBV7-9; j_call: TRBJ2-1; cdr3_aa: ASSRGNEQF